This is a list of T cell receptor beta chains from one sample in a study of beta chain features in type 1 diabetes. Sequenced by immunoSEQ multiplex PCR; TCRdb stores in-frame clones only, minus some. This table holds some 120,000 clones, 17% found once. Specimen: central memory CD4+ T cells from blood. The receptor source for this set is a man younger than 35 with type 1 diabetes. The CDR3 runs from the conserved cysteine through the conserved F or W. Each record gives: J gene, V gene, D gene, clone size, CDR3 DNA, CDR3 protein. The D gene is left open where the match is weak. Not every row has a clone size; where given, it reads once, few, many or a size class.

J: TRBJ1-1
V: TRBV30
D: -
size: -
DNA: TGTGCCTGGAGTGTACAAGGACTGAACACTGAAGCTTTCTTT
CDR3: CAWSVQGLNTEAFF

J: TRBJ1-1
V: TRBV7-2
D: -
size: once
DNA: TGTGCCAGCAGCCTCCTCCAGGGGCCCAATAAAGCTTTCTTT
CDR3: CASSLLQGPNKAFF

J: TRBJ2-3
V: TRBV2
D: TRBD2
size: few
DNA: TGTGCCGGCAAGCGGGGGAGCACAGATACGCAGTATTTT
CDR3: CAGKRGSTDTQYF

J: TRBJ2-3
V: TRBV4-3
D: TRBD2
size: many
DNA: TGCGCCAGCAGCCTTGCCGGGGGGGGCTACGGCACAGATACGCAGTATTTT
CDR3: CASSLAGGGYGTDTQYF

J: TRBJ2-1
V: TRBV7-2
D: TRBD1
size: few
DNA: TGTGCCAGCAGCTTAGCGCGGGACAGGGGATACAATGAGCAGTTCTTC
CDR3: CASSLARDRGYNEQFF

J: TRBJ1-6
V: TRBV6-5
D: TRBD1
size: few
DNA: TGTGCCAGCAGGGGACAGGGGGTTAATTCACCCCTCCACTTT
CDR3: CASRGQGVNSPLHF

J: TRBJ2-3
V: TRBV11-2
D: -
size: few
DNA: TGTGCCAGCAGCTCTTTTGTGGATACGCAGTATTTT
CDR3: CASSSFVDTQYF

J: TRBJ1-2
V: TRBV7-9
D: -
size: few
DNA: TGTGCCAGCAGCTTTTCGATCGAAGGCGGCTACACCTTC
CDR3: CASSFSIEGGYTF

J: TRBJ2-1
V: TRBV7-3
D: -
size: few
DNA: TGTGCCAGCAGCTTAAGTGGGAATGAGCAGTTCTTC
CDR3: CASSLSGNEQFF

J: TRBJ2-7
V: TRBV19
D: -
size: -
DNA: TGTGCCAGTAGCAAACAGGGAGACGCAAGACTATACGAGCAGTACTTC
CDR3: CASSKQGDARLYEQYF

J: TRBJ2-3
V: TRBV18
D: TRBD1
size: few
DNA: TGTGCCAGCTCACCATTTCGGACAGGCGGAGATACGCAGTATTTT
CDR3: CASSPFRTGGDTQYF

J: TRBJ2-4
V: TRBV7-9
D: -
size: -
DNA: TGTGCCAGCAGCTTAGGTAGGGTAAAAGAAAACATTCAGTACTTC
CDR3: CASSLGRVKENIQYF

J: TRBJ2-5
V: TRBV27
D: TRBD2
size: few
DNA: TGTGCCAGCAGTTATGATAGCGGGGAGAAAGAGACCCAGTACTTC
CDR3: CASSYDSGEKETQYF

J: TRBJ2-2
V: TRBV7-9
D: -
size: -
DNA: TGTGCCAGCAGTCGACTAAGCGCGAACACCGGGGAGCTGTTTTTT
CDR3: CASSRLSANTGELFF

J: TRBJ2-7
V: TRBV5-1
D: TRBD1
size: few
DNA: TGCGCCAGCAGCTTGAACACAGGGGGGTACGAGCAGTACTTC
CDR3: CASSLNTGGYEQYF

J: TRBJ1-5
V: TRBV7-6
D: -
size: -
DNA: TGTGCCAGCACCTCGAAGACCAATAGCAATCAGCCCCAGCATTTT
CDR3: CASTSKTNSNQPQHF

J: TRBJ1-2
V: TRBV4-1
D: -
size: -
DNA: TGCGCCAGCAGCCAAGTAGAAAAACAGGCCGCTAACTATGGCTACACCTTC
CDR3: CASSQVEKQAANYGYTF

J: TRBJ2-5
V: TRBV5-1
D: -
size: -
DNA: TGCGCCAGCAGCCCGGGTCTCTTAGCCGTTGGGACCCAGTACTTC
CDR3: CASSPGLLAVGTQYF

J: TRBJ2-3
V: TRBV2
D: TRBD2
size: -
DNA: TGTGCCAGCGGGCTAGCGGGAGAGGAGGATACGCAGTATTTT
CDR3: CASGLAGEEDTQYF

J: TRBJ2-4
V: TRBV7-2
D: -
size: few
DNA: TGTGCCAGCAGCCCGACGTTCGGGGCCAAAAACATTCAGTACTTC
CDR3: CASSPTFGAKNIQYF

J: TRBJ2-2
V: TRBV7-2
D: TRBD1
size: few
DNA: TGTGCCAGCAGCCCCGGGACAGGGGAAGCGAACACCTTTTTT
CDR3: CASSPGTGEANTFF

J: TRBJ1-5
V: TRBV6-6
D: -
size: few
DNA: TGTGCCAGCAGTTTCCCGATGAACACCGCCAATCAGCCCCAGCATTTT
CDR3: CASSFPMNTANQPQHF

J: TRBJ2-5
V: TRBV30
D: TRBD1
size: -
DNA: TGTGCCTGGGCTCGACAGGGACGGCAGACCCAGTACTTC
CDR3: CAWARQGRQTQYF